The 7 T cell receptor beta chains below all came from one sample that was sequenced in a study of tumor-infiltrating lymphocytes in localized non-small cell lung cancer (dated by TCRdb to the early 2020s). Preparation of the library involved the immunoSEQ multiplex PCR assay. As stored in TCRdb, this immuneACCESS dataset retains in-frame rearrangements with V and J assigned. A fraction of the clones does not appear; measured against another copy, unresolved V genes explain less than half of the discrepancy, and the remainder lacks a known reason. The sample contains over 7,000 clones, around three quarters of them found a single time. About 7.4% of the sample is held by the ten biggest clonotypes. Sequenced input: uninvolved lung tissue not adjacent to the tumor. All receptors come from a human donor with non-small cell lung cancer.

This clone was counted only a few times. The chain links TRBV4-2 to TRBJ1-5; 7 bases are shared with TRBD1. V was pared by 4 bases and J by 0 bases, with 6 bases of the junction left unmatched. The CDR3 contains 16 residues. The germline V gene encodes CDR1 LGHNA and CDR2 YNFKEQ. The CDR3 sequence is CASSRVTGDSNQPQHF. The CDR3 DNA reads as TGTGCCAGCAGCCGAGTCACAGGGGATAGCAATCAGCCCCAGCATTTT.

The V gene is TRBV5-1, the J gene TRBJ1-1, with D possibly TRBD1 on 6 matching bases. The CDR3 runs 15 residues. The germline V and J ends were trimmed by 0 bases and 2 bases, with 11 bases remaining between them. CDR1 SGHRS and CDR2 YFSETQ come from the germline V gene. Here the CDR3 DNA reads TGCGCCAGCAGCTTGGAAGGGACACCAAACACTGAAGCTTTCTTT. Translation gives CASSLEGTPNTEAFF.

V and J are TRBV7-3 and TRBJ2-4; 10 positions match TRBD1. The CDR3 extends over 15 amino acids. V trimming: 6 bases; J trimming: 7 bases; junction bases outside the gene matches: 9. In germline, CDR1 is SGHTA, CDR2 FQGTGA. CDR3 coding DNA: TGTGCCAGCAGGATTGGGACAGGGGTCGGCAACATTCAGTACTTC. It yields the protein CASRIGTGVGNIQYF.

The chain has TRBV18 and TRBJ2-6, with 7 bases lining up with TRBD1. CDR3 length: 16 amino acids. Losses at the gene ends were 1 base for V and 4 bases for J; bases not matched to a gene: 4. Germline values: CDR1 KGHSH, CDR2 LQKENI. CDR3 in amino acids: CASSPLGTVGANVLTF. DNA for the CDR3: TGTGCCAGCTCACCACTCGGGACAGTGGGGGCCAACGTCCTGACTTTC.

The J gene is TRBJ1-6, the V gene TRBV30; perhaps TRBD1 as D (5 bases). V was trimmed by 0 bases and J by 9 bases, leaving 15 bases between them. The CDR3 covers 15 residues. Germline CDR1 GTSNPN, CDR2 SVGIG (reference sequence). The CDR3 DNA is TGTGCCTGGAGTGTACTTTCGGAGGGGTTTTCACCCCTCCACTTT. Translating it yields CAWSVLSEGFSPLHF.

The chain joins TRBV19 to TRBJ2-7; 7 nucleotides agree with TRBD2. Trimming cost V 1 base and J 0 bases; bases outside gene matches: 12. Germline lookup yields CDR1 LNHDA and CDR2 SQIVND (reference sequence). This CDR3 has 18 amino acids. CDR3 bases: TGTGCCAGTAGTATAGGCTCCCCGGGGCGGGGGACCTCCTACGAGCAGTACTTC. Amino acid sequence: CASSIGSPGRGTSYEQYF.

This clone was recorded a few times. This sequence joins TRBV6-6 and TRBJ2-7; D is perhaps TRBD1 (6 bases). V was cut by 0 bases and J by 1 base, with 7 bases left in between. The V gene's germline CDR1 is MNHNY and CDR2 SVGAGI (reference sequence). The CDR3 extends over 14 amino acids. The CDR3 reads CASSYSQGSYEQYF. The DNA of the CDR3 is TGTGCCAGCAGTTACTCGCAGGGGTCCTACGAGCAGTACTTC.